This TCR beta chain appears in the sequencing data of a study of T-cell memory formation after mild COVID-19. This CDR3 is 15 amino acids long. Germline lookup yields CDR1 SQVTM and CDR2 ANQGSEA. Trimming removed 4 bases from V and 8 bases from J, with 23 bases in between. TCRdb ran MiXCR on the 5' RACE reads and lists one entry per CDR3 protein. The sample shows about 160,000 distinct CDR3 sequences, about 28% of them seen only once. The sample consisted of PBMCs or a T cell subset sorted from them (not recorded which). V gene TRBV29-1 combines with J gene TRBJ1-2; weak D call: TRBD1 (5 bases). The TCR was taken from an adult woman who had mild COVID-19 (a few samples of this study predate the infection). Cell type and time point are not known. The CDR3 region is CSVVNKRDRLWGYTF. The DNA for the CDR3 is TGCAGCGTTGTCAATAAGAGGGACCGACTTTGGGGCTACACCTTC.